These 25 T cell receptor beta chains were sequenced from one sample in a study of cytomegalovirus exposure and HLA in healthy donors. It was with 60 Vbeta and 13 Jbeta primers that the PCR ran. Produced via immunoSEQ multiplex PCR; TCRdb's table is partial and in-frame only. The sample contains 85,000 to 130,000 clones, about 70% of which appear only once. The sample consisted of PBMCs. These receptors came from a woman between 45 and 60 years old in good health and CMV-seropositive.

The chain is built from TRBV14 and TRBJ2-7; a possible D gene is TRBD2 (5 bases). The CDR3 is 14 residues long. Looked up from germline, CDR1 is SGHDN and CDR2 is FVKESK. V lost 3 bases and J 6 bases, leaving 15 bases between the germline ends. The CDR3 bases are TGTGCCAGCAGCCAGCATGGGCGGGTAAGCGAGCAGTACTTC. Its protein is CASSQHGRVSEQYF.

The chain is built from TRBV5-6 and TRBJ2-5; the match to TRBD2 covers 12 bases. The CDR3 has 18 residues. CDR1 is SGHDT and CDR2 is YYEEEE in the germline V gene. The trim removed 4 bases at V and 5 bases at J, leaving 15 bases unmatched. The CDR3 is CASSRLGASGGAWETQYF. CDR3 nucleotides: TGTGCCAGCAGCCGCCTTGGGGCTAGCGGGGGGGCGTGGGAGACCCAGTACTTC.

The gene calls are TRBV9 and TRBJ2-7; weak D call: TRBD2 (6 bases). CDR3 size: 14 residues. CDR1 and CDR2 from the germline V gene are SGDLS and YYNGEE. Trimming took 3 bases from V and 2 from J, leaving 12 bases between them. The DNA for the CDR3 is TGTGCCAGCAGCGCGGAGGGATCTACCTACGAGCAGTACTTC. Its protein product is CASSAEGSTYEQYF.

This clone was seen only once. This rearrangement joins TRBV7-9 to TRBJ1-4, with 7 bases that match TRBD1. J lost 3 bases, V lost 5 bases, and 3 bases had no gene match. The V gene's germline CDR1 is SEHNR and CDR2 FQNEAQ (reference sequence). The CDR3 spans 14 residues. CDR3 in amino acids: CASSLRGANEKLFF. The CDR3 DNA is TGTGCCAGCAGCCTCAGGGGGGCTAATGAAAAACTGTTTTTT. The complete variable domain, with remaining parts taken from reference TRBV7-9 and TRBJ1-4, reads DTGVSQNPRHKITKRGQNVTFRCDPISEHNRLYWYRQTLGQGPEFLTYFQNEAQLEKSRLLSDRFSAERPKGSFSTLEIQRTEQGDSAMYLCASSLRGANEKLFFGSGTQLSVL.

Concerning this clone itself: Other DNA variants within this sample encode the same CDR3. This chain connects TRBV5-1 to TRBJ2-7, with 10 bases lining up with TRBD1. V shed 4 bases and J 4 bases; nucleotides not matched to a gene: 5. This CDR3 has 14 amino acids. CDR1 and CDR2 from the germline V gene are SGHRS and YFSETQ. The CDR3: CASSLGTGVYEQYF. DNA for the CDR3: TGCGCCAGCAGCCTCGGGACAGGGGTATACGAGCAGTACTTC.

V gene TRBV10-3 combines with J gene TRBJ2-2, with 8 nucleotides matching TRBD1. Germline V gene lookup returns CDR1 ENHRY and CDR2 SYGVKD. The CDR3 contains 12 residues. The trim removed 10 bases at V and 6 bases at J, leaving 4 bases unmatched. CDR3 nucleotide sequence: TGTGCCAGCAGGACAGGGTCCGGGGAGCTGTTTTTT. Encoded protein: CASRTGSGELFF.

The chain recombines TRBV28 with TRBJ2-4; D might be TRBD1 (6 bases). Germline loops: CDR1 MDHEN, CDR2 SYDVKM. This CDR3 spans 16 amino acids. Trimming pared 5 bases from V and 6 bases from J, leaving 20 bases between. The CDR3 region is CASSRWGPRTINIQYF. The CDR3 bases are TGTGCCAGCAGTCGGTGGGGGCCCAGGACCATAAACATTCAGTACTTC. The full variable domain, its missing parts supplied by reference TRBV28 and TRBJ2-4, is DVKVTQSSRYLVKRTGEKVFLECVQDMDHENMFWYRQDPGLGLRLIYFSYDVKMKEKGDIPEGYSVSREKKERFSLILESASTNQTSMYLCASSRWGPRTINIQYFGAGTRLSVL.

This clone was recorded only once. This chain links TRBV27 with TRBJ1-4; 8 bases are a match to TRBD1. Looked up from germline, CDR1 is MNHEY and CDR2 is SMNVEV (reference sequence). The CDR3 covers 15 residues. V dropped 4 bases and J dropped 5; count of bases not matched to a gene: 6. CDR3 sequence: CASSSRTGQNEKLFF. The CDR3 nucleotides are TGTGCCAGCAGTTCTCGGACAGGGCAGAATGAAAAACTGTTTTTT.

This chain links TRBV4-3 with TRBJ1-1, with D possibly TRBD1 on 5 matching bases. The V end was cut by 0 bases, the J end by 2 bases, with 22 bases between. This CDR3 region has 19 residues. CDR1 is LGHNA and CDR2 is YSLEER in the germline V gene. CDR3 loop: CASSQEPHTRGVENTEAFF. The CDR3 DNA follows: TGCGCCAGCAGCCAAGAACCCCATACTCGGGGGGTGGAAAACACTGAAGCTTTCTTT.

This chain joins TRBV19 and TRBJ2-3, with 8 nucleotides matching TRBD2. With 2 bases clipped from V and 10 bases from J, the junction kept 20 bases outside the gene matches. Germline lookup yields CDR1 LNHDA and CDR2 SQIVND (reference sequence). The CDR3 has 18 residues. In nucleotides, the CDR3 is TGTGCCAGTAGTATACCCCCGGGACTAGGAGCCCGAGGTGATGCGCAGTATTTT. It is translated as CASSIPPGLGARGDAQYF.

The DNA for the CDR3 is TGCGCCAGCAGCTTCCCTCAGGGAACCTTTTTGGCCCTCCACTTT. Encoded protein: CASSFPQGTFLALHF. The rearrangement uses TRBV5-1 and TRBJ1-6, with D possibly TRBD1 on 5 matching bases. This CDR3 spans 15 amino acids. Germline-derived CDR1 and CDR2 are SGHRS and YFSETQ. Trimming left V 2 bases short and J 14 bases short, with 20 bases between. The complete variable domain, with remaining parts taken from reference TRBV5-1 and TRBJ1-6, reads KAGVTQTPRYLIKTRGQQVTLSCSPISGHRSVSWYQQTPGQGLQFLFEYFSETQRNKGNFPGRFSGRQFSNSRSEMNVSTLELGDSALYLCASSFPQGTFLALHFGNGTRLTVT.

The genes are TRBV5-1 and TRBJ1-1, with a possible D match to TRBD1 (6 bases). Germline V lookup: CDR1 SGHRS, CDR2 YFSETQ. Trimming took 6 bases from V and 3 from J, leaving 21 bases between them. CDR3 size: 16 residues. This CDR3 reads CASTPPAVTGHTEAFF. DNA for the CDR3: TGCGCCAGCACCCCTCCCGCCGTTACAGGGCACACTGAAGCTTTCTTT.

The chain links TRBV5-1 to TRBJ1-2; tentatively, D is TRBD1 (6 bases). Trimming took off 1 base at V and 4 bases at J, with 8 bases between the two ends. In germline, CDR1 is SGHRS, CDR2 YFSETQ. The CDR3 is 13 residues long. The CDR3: CASSLRTAYGYTF. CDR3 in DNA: TGCGCCAGCAGCTTGCGGACAGCCTATGGCTACACCTTC.

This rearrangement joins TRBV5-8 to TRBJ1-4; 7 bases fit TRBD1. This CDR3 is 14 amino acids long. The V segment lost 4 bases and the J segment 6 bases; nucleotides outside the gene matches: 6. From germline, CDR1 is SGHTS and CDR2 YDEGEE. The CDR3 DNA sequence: TGTGCCAGCAGCCCTGACAGGGATCATGAAAAACTGTTTTTT. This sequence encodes CASSPDRDHEKLFF.

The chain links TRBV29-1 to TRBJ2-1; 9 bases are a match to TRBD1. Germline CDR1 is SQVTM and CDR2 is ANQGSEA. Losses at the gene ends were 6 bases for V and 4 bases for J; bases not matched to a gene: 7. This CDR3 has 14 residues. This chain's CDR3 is CSVVPGTGYNEQFF. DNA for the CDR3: TGCAGCGTAGTCCCCGGGACAGGGTACAATGAGCAGTTCTTC.

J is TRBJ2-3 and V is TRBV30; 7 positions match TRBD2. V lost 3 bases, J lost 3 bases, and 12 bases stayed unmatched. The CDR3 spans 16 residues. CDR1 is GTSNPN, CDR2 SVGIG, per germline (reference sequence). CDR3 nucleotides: TGTGCCTGGAGCTCAACACCTAGCGGAGCTACAGATACGCAGTATTTT. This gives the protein CAWSSTPSGATDTQYF. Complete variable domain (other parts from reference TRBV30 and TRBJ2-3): SQTIHQWPATLVQPVGSPLSLECTVEGTSNPNLYWYRQAAGRGLQLLFYSVGIGQISSEVPQNLSASRPQDRQFILSSKKLLLSDSGFYLCAWSSTPSGATDTQYFGPGTRLTVL.

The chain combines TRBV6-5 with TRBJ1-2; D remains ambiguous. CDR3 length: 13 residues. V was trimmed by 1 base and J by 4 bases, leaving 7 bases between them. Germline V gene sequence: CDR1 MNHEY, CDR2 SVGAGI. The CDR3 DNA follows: TGTGCCAGCAGTTACTTATCCGGCTATGGCTACACCTTC. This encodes CASSYLSGYGYTF.

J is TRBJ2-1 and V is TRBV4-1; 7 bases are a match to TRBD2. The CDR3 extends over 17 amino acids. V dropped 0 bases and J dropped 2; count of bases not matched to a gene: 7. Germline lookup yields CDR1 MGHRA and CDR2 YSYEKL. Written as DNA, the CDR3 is TGCGCCAGCAGCCAAGATCTAGCGGCAGCCGCCTACAATGAGCAGTTCTTC. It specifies CASSQDLAAAAYNEQFF.

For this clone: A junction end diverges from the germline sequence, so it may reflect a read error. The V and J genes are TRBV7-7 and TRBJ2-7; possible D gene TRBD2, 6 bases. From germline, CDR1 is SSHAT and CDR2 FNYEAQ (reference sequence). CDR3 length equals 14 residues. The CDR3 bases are TGTGCTAGCAGCTTAGGACGGGGGAGCTACGAGCAGTACTTC. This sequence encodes CASSLGRGSYEQYF.

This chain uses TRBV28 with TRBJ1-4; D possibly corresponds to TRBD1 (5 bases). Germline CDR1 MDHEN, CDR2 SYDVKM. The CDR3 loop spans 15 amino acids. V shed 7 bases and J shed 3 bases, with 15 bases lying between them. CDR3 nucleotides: TGTGCCAGCAACTTCGAGACAGAGTCTAATGAAAAACTGTTTTTT. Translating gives CASNFETESNEKLFF.

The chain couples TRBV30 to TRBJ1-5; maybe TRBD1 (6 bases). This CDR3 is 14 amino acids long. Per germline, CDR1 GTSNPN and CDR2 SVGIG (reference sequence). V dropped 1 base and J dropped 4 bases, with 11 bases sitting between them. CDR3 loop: CAWSGTGLNQPQHF. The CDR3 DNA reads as TGTGCCTGGAGTGGAACAGGGCTAAATCAGCCCCAGCATTTT.

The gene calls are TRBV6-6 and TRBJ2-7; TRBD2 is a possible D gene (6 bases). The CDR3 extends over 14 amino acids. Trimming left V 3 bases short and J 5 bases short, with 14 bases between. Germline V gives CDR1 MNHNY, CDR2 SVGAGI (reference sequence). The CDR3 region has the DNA TGTGCCAGCAGTTATGCGGGGTCAGGCGACGAGCAGTACTTC. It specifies CASSYAGSGDEQYF.

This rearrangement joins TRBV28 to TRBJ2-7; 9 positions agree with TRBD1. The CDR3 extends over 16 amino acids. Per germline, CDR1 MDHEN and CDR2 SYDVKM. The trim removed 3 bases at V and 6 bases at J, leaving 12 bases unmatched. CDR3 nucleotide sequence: TGTGCCAGCAGTTTCAGGCCGGGACAGGGAGCGACCGAGCAGTACTTC. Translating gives CASSFRPGQGATEQYF.

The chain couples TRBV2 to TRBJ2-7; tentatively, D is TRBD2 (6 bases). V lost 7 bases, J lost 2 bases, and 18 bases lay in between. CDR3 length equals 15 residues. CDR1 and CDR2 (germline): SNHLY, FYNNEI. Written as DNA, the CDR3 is TGTGCCAGCACCCGACCCACGGGGGTAACCTACGAGCAGTACTTC. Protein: CASTRPTGVTYEQYF.

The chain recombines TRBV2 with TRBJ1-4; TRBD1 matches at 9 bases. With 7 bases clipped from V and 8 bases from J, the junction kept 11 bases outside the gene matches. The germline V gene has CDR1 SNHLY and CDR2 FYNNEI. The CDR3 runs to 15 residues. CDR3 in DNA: TGTGCCAGCACTCTCTCTTGGACAGGGGTAGAAAAACTGTTTTTT. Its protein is CASTLSWTGVEKLFF. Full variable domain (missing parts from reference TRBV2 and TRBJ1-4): EPEVTQTPSHQVTQMGQEVILRCVPISNHLYFYWYRQILGQKVEFLVSFYNNEISEKSEIFDDQFSVERPDGSNFTLKIRSTKLEDSAMYFCASTLSWTGVEKLFFGSGTQLSVL.